What follows are 29 T cell receptor beta chains derived from one specimen sequenced in a study of regulatory T cells in long-lasting Graves disease. Arm-PCR of CDR3 regions and iRepertoire HTBI primers were used to build TCR beta libraries. TCRdb re-analysed the multiplex PCR reads in MiXCR, keeping a single row per CDR3 protein. The sample contains around 400,000 distinct CDR3 sequences, roughly a quarter of which appear only once. Time point specified: persistent/refractory GD, antithyroid drugs over 5 years with positive TRAb. From PBMCs, RNA was extracted and then used to make the TCR library. The sample here was peripheral blood mononuclear cells (PBMCs), taken when the disease was refractory, from a patient treated with antithyroid drugs. All receptors derive from a female donor with Graves disease.

The table lists this clonotype with many counts. The rearrangement uses TRBV12-3 or TRBV12-4 and TRBJ2-7; D possibly corresponds to TRBD1 (5 bases). V was shortened by 9 bases and J by 6 bases, with 21 bases between the two germline ends. The CDR3 totals 14 residues. The CDR3 region has the DNA TGTGCCAGTACCCTCCCAGGGCTCTCCGCCGAGCAGTACTTC. This encodes CASTLPGLSAEQYF.

This clonotype has a handful of counts. The rearrangement joins TRBV7-2 to TRBJ2-7; the match to TRBD1 covers 7 bases. This CDR3 region has 14 residues. V lost 3 bases to trimming and J lost 3 bases; unmatched junction nucleotides: 5. Looked up from germline, CDR1 is SGHTA and CDR2 is FQGNSA. The CDR3 coding sequence is TGTGCCAGCAGCTTTAACAGGGGATTCTACGAGCAGTACTTC. This gives the protein CASSFNRGFYEQYF.

In its sample, this clonotype was seen many times. V is TRBV28 and J is TRBJ1-1; the D is unclear. The length of the CDR3 is 14 residues. Germline-derived CDR1 and CDR2 are MDHEN and SYDVKM. V was cut by 4 bases and J by 1 base, with 10 bases left in between. CDR3 nucleotides: TGTGCCAGCAGTTACCTCTCAGGGAACACTGAAGCTTTCTTT. Translating it yields CASSYLSGNTEAFF.

This rearrangement joins TRBV6-1 to TRBJ2-7; TRBD1 aligns across 8 bases. Germline V gene sequence: CDR1 MNHNS, CDR2 SASEGT. The CDR3 consists of 15 residues. V lost 9 bases, J lost 2 bases, and 12 bases stayed unmatched. CDR3 in DNA: TGTGCCAGTGCTTCAGGGGGCTCCCCCCCCTACGAGCAGTACTTC. This codes for CASASGGSPPYEQYF.

The chain uses TRBV13 and TRBJ2-1, with TRBD2 as a possible D gene (5 bases). CDR3 length: 11 residues. CDR1 is PRHDT and CDR2 is FYEKMQ in the germline V gene (reference sequence). The V and J ends lost 4 bases and 9 bases respectively, with 7 bases between them. CDR3: CASSSEGEQFF. CDR3 nucleotides: TGTGCCAGCAGCTCCGAGGGTGAGCAGTTCTTC.

This sequence joins TRBV29-1 and TRBJ2-7; 9 bases agree with TRBD1. Germline CDR1 and CDR2: SQVTM and ANQGSEA. CDR3 length: 16 amino acids. Trimming took 1 base from V and 4 from J; bases not matched to a gene: 11. The CDR3 sequence: CSVEVADRGFEYEQYF. The CDR3 nucleotides read TGCAGCGTTGAAGTGGCGGACAGGGGCTTCGAGTACGAGCAGTACTTC.

This clonotype turned up a few times. The gene calls are TRBV10-3 and TRBJ1-4, with 10 nucleotides matching TRBD1. Germline V gene data show CDR1 as ENHRY and CDR2 as SYGVKD. The CDR3 length is 16 residues. The V and J ends lost 5 bases and 6 bases, in that order; junction bases with no gene match: 9. CDR3: CAISKTSGTGDEKLFF. DNA of the CDR3: TGTGCCATCAGTAAGACTTCCGGGACAGGGGATGAAAAACTGTTTTTT.

This clonotype was detected once. V is TRBV7-6 and J is TRBJ2-7, with 10 bases lining up with TRBD2. The length of the CDR3 is 18 residues. Per the germline V gene, CDR1 is SGHVS and CDR2 is FNYEAQ. V lost 1 base to trimming and J lost 1 base; unmatched junction nucleotides: 10. The CDR3 region has the DNA TGTGCCAGCAGCTTAGGGGACCCTAGCGGGAGCCAATCCTACGAGCAGTACTTC. Translation gives CASSLGDPSGSQSYEQYF.

In its sample, this clonotype was seen a few times. V and J are TRBV24-1 and TRBJ1-1; D uncertain. The CDR3 runs 13 residues. The germline gives CDR1 KGHDR, CDR2 SFDVKD. V lost 2 bases, J lost 2 bases, and 5 bases lay in between. CDR3 in amino acids: CATSDSHNTEAFF. The DNA for the CDR3 is TGTGCCACCAGTGATTCGCATAACACTGAAGCTTTCTTT.

The genes are TRBV15 and TRBJ1-3; D is unclear. CDR1 is LNHNV and CDR2 is YYDKDF in the germline V gene (reference sequence). V lost 0 bases, J lost 0 bases, and 6 bases lay in between. This CDR3 region has 15 residues. CDR3 protein: CATSRDLSSGNTIYF. CDR3 bases: TGTGCCACCAGCAGAGATTTGTCCTCTGGAAACACCATATATTTT.

This clonotype was found many times. The CDR3 is CASTFGHNQPQHF. The CDR3 DNA sequence: TGTGCCAGCACCTTTGGCCACAATCAGCCCCAGCATTTT. The J gene is TRBJ1-5, the V gene TRBV12-3 or TRBV12-4; D is undetermined. This CDR3 region has 13 residues. V lost 7 bases and J 3 bases, leaving 10 bases between the germline ends.

This clonotype came up many times. The chain recombines TRBV12-3 or TRBV12-4 with TRBJ2-6; 8 nucleotides match TRBD1. CDR3 length: 15 amino acids. J lost 0 bases, V lost 5 bases, and 0 bases had no gene match. CDR3 amino acids: CASSGQGSGANVLTF. The CDR3 DNA sequence: TGTGCCAGCAGTGGACAGGGCTCTGGGGCCAACGTCCTGACTTTC.

This clonotype was observed many times. The rearrangement links TRBV2 to TRBJ1-5; no clear D. Germline V gene sequence: CDR1 SNHLY, CDR2 FYNNEI. CDR3 length equals 13 residues. Trimming left V 2 bases short and J 11 bases short, with 13 bases between. The CDR3 protein is CASSESGIMAQHF. The CDR3 DNA is TGTGCCAGCAGTGAATCCGGAATCATGGCCCAGCATTTT.

The chain links TRBV15 to TRBJ2-3; 7 positions agree with TRBD1. This CDR3 region has 16 residues. The germline V gene encodes CDR1 LNHNV and CDR2 YYDKDF (reference sequence). The trim removed 3 bases at V and 1 base at J, leaving 7 bases unmatched. The DNA for the CDR3 is TGTGCCACCAGCAGCCACAGGGGAGTTGGCACAGATACGCAGTATTTT. It codes for CATSSHRGVGTDTQYF.

This clonotype was counted many times. CDR3 sequence (DNA): TGTGCCAGCAGTCAAGGGACAGGGGGAAACATTCAGTACTTC. Residues: CASSQGTGGNIQYF. This chain links TRBV27 with TRBJ2-4, with 11 bases identical to TRBD1. Trimming removed 5 bases from V and 6 bases from J; junction bases left unmatched: 3. The CDR3 sequence is 14 residues long. In germline, CDR1 is MNHEY, CDR2 SMNVEV (reference sequence).

This rearrangement joins TRBV19 to TRBJ2-5; 13 positions match TRBD2. This CDR3 is 17 amino acids long. Trimming at V came to 3 bases and at J to 2 bases, leaving 6 bases not matched to a gene. Germline CDR1 LNHDA, CDR2 SQIVND (reference sequence). The CDR3 loop is CASSMPRLAGGQETQYF. The CDR3 DNA reads TGTGCCAGTAGTATGCCCCGACTAGCGGGAGGACAAGAGACCCAGTACTTC.

This clonotype was seen ten or more times. The rearrangement links TRBV27 to TRBJ1-1; TRBD1 matches 8 bases. Germline V gene lookup returns CDR1 MNHEY and CDR2 SMNVEV (reference sequence). V trimming: 5 bases; J trimming: 0 bases; junction bases outside the gene matches: 5. The CDR3 covers 15 residues. CDR3 region: CASSPQGQVNTEAFF. The CDR3, as DNA: TGTGCCAGCAGTCCACAGGGACAGGTGAACACTGAAGCTTTCTTT.

There are a few counts of this clonotype. The rearrangement uses TRBV7-9 and TRBJ2-7, with a tentative D call TRBD2 (5 bases). The CDR3 covers 16 residues. Deletions cut 0 bases from V and 7 bases from J, with 19 bases between. Germline CDR1 reads SEHNR; CDR2 reads FQNEAQ (reference sequence). CDR3 residues: CASSLAGGRGSGEQYF. Here the CDR3 DNA reads TGTGCCAGCAGCTTAGCAGGAGGCAGAGGTTCGGGGGAGCAGTACTTC.

This clonotype was detected a few times. The gene calls are TRBV29-1 and TRBJ1-2; no reliable D call. Germline-derived CDR1 and CDR2 are SQVTM and ANQGSEA. V shed 1 base and J shed 0 bases, with 6 bases lying between them. The CDR3 is made up of 13 amino acids. The CDR3 loop reads CSVEVRPNYGYTF. CDR3 coding DNA: TGCAGCGTTGAAGTGCGGCCTAACTATGGCTACACCTTC. Full variable domain (remainder filled in from reference TRBV29-1 and TRBJ1-2): SAVISQKPSRDICQRGTSLTIQCQVDSQVTMMFWYRQQPGQSLTLIATANQGSEATYESGFVIDKFPISRPNLTFSTLTVSNMSPEDSSIYLCSVEVRPNYGYTFGSGTRLTVV.

The gene calls are TRBV10-3 and TRBJ2-5; possible D gene TRBD2, 5 bases. This CDR3 spans 13 amino acids. Trimming stripped 6 bases from V and 3 bases from J, with 11 bases between. Germline-derived CDR1 and CDR2 are ENHRY and SYGVKD. CDR3 coding DNA: TGTGCCATCAGACTCGTGGGAGAAGAGACCCAGTACTTC. The encoded protein is CAIRLVGEETQYF.

This clonotype was observed a handful of times. V gene TRBV10-3 combines with J gene TRBJ1-2; 7 bases align to TRBD1. V shed 2 bases, J shed 4 bases, and the junction held 4 bases outside the gene matches. The CDR3 totals 14 residues. Looked up from germline, CDR1 is ENHRY and CDR2 is SYGVKD. In nucleotides, the CDR3 is TGTGCCATCAGTGAGATGGGACAGAGCTATGGCTACACCTTC. This codes for CAISEMGQSYGYTF.

This clonotype was recorded a few times. V usage is TRBV5-1 and J usage is TRBJ1-5; no firm D call. CDR1 SGHRS and CDR2 YFSETQ come from the germline V gene. CDR3 length: 15 residues. Deletions cut 3 bases from V and 0 bases from J, with 10 bases between. CDR3 sequence reads: CASSSDGDSNQPQHF. CDR3 DNA: TGCGCCAGCAGCTCGGATGGGGATAGCAATCAGCCCCAGCATTTT. Supplemented by reference TRBV5-1 and TRBJ1-5, the full variable domain reads KAGVTQTPRYLIKTRGQQVTLSCSPISGHRSVSWYQQTPGQGLQFLFEYFSETQRNKGNFPGRFSGRQFSNSRSEMNVSTLELGDSALYLCASSSDGDSNQPQHFGDGTRLSIL.

The CDR3 sequence: CAISDASRGNQPQHF. CDR3 sequence (DNA): TGTGCCATCAGTGATGCCAGCAGGGGCAATCAGCCCCAGCATTTT. The chain has TRBV10-3 and TRBJ1-5; possibly TRBD1 for D (5 bases). Trimming pared 3 bases from V and 2 bases from J, leaving 11 bases between. Germline assignment: CDR1 ENHRY and CDR2 SYGVKD. The CDR3 consists of 15 residues.

The J gene is TRBJ2-5, the V gene TRBV19; D unclear. Germline CDR1 reads LNHDA; CDR2 reads SQIVND (reference sequence). The CDR3 has 14 amino acids. V was cut by 3 bases and J by 2 bases, with 10 bases left in between. This CDR3 reads CASSIFLKQETQYF. The CDR3 DNA follows: TGTGCCAGTAGTATCTTCCTGAAACAAGAGACCCAGTACTTC.

The chain recombines TRBV7-8 with TRBJ1-1; D is perhaps TRBD1 (5 bases). V gave up 6 bases and J gave up 1 base, with 21 bases separating them. Germline CDR1 reads SGHVS; CDR2 reads FQNEAQ. This CDR3 comprises 17 residues. The CDR3 region is CASSSTPTGTGNTEAFF. CDR3 in DNA: TGTGCCAGCAGTTCAACGCCAACCGGGACCGGGAACACTGAAGCTTTCTTT.

This clonotype has a count of ten or more. The rearrangement uses TRBV2 and TRBJ1-1, with 10 bases matching TRBD1. Germline assignment: CDR1 SNHLY and CDR2 FYNNEI. The CDR3 is made up of 18 amino acids. With 6 bases clipped from V and 4 bases from J, the junction kept 17 bases outside the gene matches. In DNA, the CDR3 is TGTGCCAGCAGCCCGCCTAGGACAGGGGGGGAAATGGCCACTGAAGCTTTCTTT. It codes for CASSPPRTGGEMATEAFF.

There are a few counts of this clonotype. The J gene is TRBJ1-4, the V gene TRBV2; perhaps TRBD1 as D (6 bases). V lost 6 bases to trimming and J lost 7 bases, with 12 bases between them. The length of the CDR3 is 13 residues. CDR1 SNHLY and CDR2 FYNNEI come from the germline V gene. The CDR3 here is CASSPDRIEKLFF. DNA for the CDR3: TGTGCCAGCAGCCCCGACAGGATTGAAAAACTGTTTTTT.

The V gene is TRBV27, the J gene TRBJ2-4; 7 positions agree with TRBD2. CDR3 size: 15 residues. The germline CDR1 and CDR2 sequences are MNHEY and SMNVEV (reference sequence). V was clipped by 5 bases and J by 3 bases; unmatched bases: 7. CDR3 sequence: CASSDGRWGKNIQYF. The DNA of the CDR3 is TGTGCCAGCAGTGACGGGAGGTGGGGCAAAAACATTCAGTACTTC.

The rearrangement links TRBV5-1 to TRBJ1-3, with 7 bases aligning to TRBD1. The germline gives CDR1 SGHRS, CDR2 YFSETQ. With 3 bases clipped from V and 4 bases from J, the junction kept 10 bases outside the gene matches. The CDR3 runs to 16 residues. CDR3 DNA sequence: TGCGCCAGCAGCTCCGGCGACAGGGTGGCCGGAAACACCATATATTTT. Its protein is CASSSGDRVAGNTIYF.